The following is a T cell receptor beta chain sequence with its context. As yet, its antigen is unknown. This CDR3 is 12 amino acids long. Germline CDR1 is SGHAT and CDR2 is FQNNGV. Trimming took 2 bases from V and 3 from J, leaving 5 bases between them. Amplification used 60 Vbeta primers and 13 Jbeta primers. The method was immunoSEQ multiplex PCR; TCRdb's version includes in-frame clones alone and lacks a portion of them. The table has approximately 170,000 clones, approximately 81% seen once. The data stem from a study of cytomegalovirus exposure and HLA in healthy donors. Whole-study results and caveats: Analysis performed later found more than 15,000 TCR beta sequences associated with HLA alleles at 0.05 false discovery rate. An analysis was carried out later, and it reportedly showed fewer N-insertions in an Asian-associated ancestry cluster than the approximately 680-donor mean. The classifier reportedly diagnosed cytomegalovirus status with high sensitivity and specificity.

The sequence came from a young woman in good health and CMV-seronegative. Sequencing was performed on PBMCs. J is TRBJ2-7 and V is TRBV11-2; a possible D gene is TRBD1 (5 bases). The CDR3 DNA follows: TGTGCCAGCAGCTTACAGGGCTACGAGCAGTACTTC. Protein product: CASSLQGYEQYF.